The 21 T cell receptor beta chains given below trace back to one sample, sequenced in a study of blood T cell repertoires in COVID-19. Repertoires were generated with immunoSEQ multiplex PCR, while TCRdb's copy carries only in-frame clones and drops some. The profile shows fewer than 350,000 clones, 88% of them singletons. The sequenced sample was PBMCs or T cells enriched from blood (not recorded which). The receptors originated from a woman aged 30 to 39 who had recovered from COVID-19.

V gene TRBV28 combines with J gene TRBJ2-2, with no clear D. The V end was cut by 6 bases, the J end by 1 base, with 9 bases between. CDR3 length equals 14 residues. CDR1 is MDHEN and CDR2 is SYDVKM in the germline V gene. CDR3 sequence reads: CASRRLRNTGELFF. Here the CDR3 DNA reads TGTGCCAGCAGGCGGTTACGGAACACCGGGGAGCTGTTTTTT.

This clone was recorded only once. Written as DNA, the CDR3 is TGTGCCAGCAGCTTTCGGACTTACGAGCAGTACTTC. This sequence encodes CASSFRTYEQYF. The chain joins TRBV7-9 to TRBJ2-7; possible D gene TRBD2, 5 bases. The V and J ends lost 3 bases and 4 bases respectively, with 7 bases between them. The CDR3 extends over 12 amino acids. The germline V gene encodes CDR1 SEHNR and CDR2 FQNEAQ (reference sequence).

In nucleotides, the CDR3 is TGTGCCAGCAGTTCTGGACCGGGACAGAGCAGATTTTATGAGCAGTACTTC. This gives the protein CASSSGPGQSRFYEQYF. This chain uses TRBV7-2 with TRBJ2-7; TRBD1 matches 7 bases. CDR3 length: 17 residues. Trimming at V came to 6 bases and at J to 7 bases, leaving 21 bases not matched to a gene. Germline V CDR1 and CDR2: SGHTA, FQGNSA.

This chain connects TRBV7-8 to TRBJ2-2; 11 positions agree with TRBD2. With 2 bases clipped from V and 6 bases from J, the junction kept 5 bases outside the gene matches. Germline V gene lookup returns CDR1 SGHVS and CDR2 FQNEAQ. The CDR3 is made up of 16 amino acids. CDR3 amino acids: CASSLTTSGSSGELFF. CDR3 DNA sequence: TGTGCCAGCAGCTTAACTACTAGCGGGAGTTCCGGGGAGCTGTTTTTT.

The chain couples TRBV19 to TRBJ1-4; 9 bases are shared with TRBD1. This CDR3 spans 15 amino acids. The germline gives CDR1 LNHDA, CDR2 SQIVND (reference sequence). V was pared by 1 base and J by 6 bases, with 3 bases of the junction left unmatched. Here the CDR3 DNA reads TGTGCCAGTAGTATAGGACAGGGGGTGCATGAAAAACTGTTTTTT. Translation: CASSIGQGVHEKLFF.

This chain uses TRBV7-9 with TRBJ1-2; D is ambiguous. V was shortened by 5 bases and J by 5 bases, with 6 bases between the two germline ends. The CDR3 length is 11 residues. The V gene's germline CDR1 is SEHNR and CDR2 FQNEAQ (reference sequence). CDR3 in DNA: TGTGCCAGCAGCCCGCAGTATGGCTACACCTTC. It yields the protein CASSPQYGYTF. Complete variable domain (other parts from reference TRBV7-9 and TRBJ1-2): DTGVSQNPRHKITKRGQNVTFRCDPISEHNRLYWYRQTLGQGPEFLTYFQNEAQLEKSRLLSDRFSAERPKGSFSTLEIQRTEQGDSAMYLCASSPQYGYTFGSGTRLTVV.

As for this clone: This sample includes further DNA sequences coding for the same CDR3. The V gene is TRBV6-5, the J gene TRBJ1-2, with D unclear. V was pared by 3 bases and J by 5 bases, with 13 bases between. The length of the CDR3 is 14 residues. The germline CDR1 and CDR2 sequences are MNHEY and SVGAGI. The CDR3 is CASSYSTGDYGYTF. CDR3 coding DNA: TGTGCCAGCAGTTATTCCACGGGAGATTATGGCTACACCTTC.

This CDR3 reads CASSPGQGGLRGEKLFF. CDR3 DNA sequence: TGTGCCAGCTCACCGGGACAGGGGGGCCTTCGCGGTGAAAAACTGTTTTTT. The chain combines TRBV18 with TRBJ1-4; TRBD1 matches at 11 bases. The CDR3 contains 17 residues. Germline values: CDR1 KGHSH, CDR2 LQKENI. Trimming at V came to 3 bases and at J to 7 bases, leaving 10 bases not matched to a gene.

The sample holds one count of this clone. The chain employs TRBV18 and TRBJ1-2; tentative D call: TRBD1 (5 bases). Trimming stripped 6 bases from V and 4 bases from J, with 18 bases between. Germline V lookup: CDR1 KGHSH, CDR2 LQKENI. The CDR3 extends over 15 amino acids. CDR3 region: CASSPAQGAIYGYTF. The CDR3 DNA sequence: TGTGCCAGCTCTCCAGCTCAAGGGGCAATCTATGGCTACACCTTC.

J is TRBJ1-5 and V is TRBV20-1; 10 nucleotides align to TRBD1. The trim removed 3 bases at V and 7 bases at J, leaving 9 bases unmatched. Per germline, CDR1 DFQATT and CDR2 SNEGSKA (reference sequence). The CDR3 has 15 amino acids. CDR3 in DNA: TGCAGTGCTAGTCTGGGACAGGGGATCAACCAGCCCCAGCATTTT. Protein sequence: CSASLGQGINQPQHF.

This clone was counted once. The chain uses TRBV7-2 and TRBJ2-3; 11 bases agree with TRBD2. Unmatched junction bases numbered 2, after V lost 3 bases and J lost 6 bases. Germline V gives CDR1 SGHTA, CDR2 FQGNSA. The CDR3 covers 14 residues. The CDR3 sequence: CASSLTSGVDTQYF. CDR3 sequence (DNA): TGTGCCAGCAGCTTGACTAGCGGGGTGGATACGCAGTATTTT.

The gene calls are TRBV29-1 and TRBJ1-1; the match to TRBD1 covers 7 bases. With 6 bases clipped from V and 8 bases from J, the junction kept 9 bases outside the gene matches. The germline V gene encodes CDR1 SQVTM and CDR2 ANQGSEA. The CDR3 extends over 12 amino acids. Here the CDR3 reads CSVLTGPGEAFF. The CDR3 nucleotides read TGCAGCGTCCTGACAGGGCCTGGCGAAGCTTTCTTT.

The chain carries TRBV27 and TRBJ2-2; D may be TRBD2 (6 bases). The V end lost 7 bases, the J end lost 0 bases, and 18 bases lay between the germline ends. The germline gives CDR1 MNHEY, CDR2 SMNVEV (reference sequence). This CDR3 has 17 amino acids. CDR3 DNA: TGTGCCAGCACCTATCTAGGAGGGTTCGCGAACACCGGGGAGCTGTTTTTT. Translated: CASTYLGGFANTGELFF.

The chain joins TRBV29-1 to TRBJ1-3; TRBD1 aligns across 12 bases. Trimming removed 6 bases from V and 2 bases from J; junction bases left unmatched: 5. The CDR3 spans 15 residues. Germline values: CDR1 SQVTM, CDR2 ANQGSEA. The CDR3 spells CSVEGQGAPGNTIYF. For the CDR3, the DNA is TGCAGCGTGGAGGGACAGGGGGCTCCTGGAAACACCATATATTTT.

This clone was observed a single time. This chain links TRBV4-1 with TRBJ1-5, with TRBD1 as a possible D gene (5 bases). V lost 1 base and J lost 0, with 7 bases in between. The germline V gene encodes CDR1 MGHRA and CDR2 YSYEKL. This CDR3 comprises 15 residues. CDR3 protein: CASSQGQYSNQPQHF. As DNA, the CDR3 is TGCGCCAGCAGCCAAGGACAGTATAGCAATCAGCCCCAGCATTTT.

The chain couples TRBV3-1 (or the pseudogene TRBV3-2) to TRBJ2-3; no reliable D call. There are 12 residues in the CDR3. Germline V gene sequence: CDR1 LGHDT, CDR2 YNNKEL (reference sequence). Trimming left V 4 bases short and J 7 bases short, with 9 bases between. In DNA, the CDR3 is TGTGCCAGCAGCCCCAGTGGTAATACGCAGTATTTT. Its protein product is CASSPSGNTQYF.

The chain carries TRBV19 and TRBJ2-1, with TRBD2 identical over 9 bases. Germline CDR1 LNHDA, CDR2 SQIVND (reference sequence). The CDR3 has 16 residues. The ends lost 4 bases at V and 0 bases at J; junction bases unmatched: 4. CDR3 residues: CASSSGRARSYNEQFF. CDR3 in DNA: TGTGCCAGTAGTAGCGGGAGGGCTCGCTCCTACAATGAGCAGTTCTTC.

V is TRBV5-6 and J is TRBJ2-7; D possibly corresponds to TRBD1 (6 bases). In germline, CDR1 is SGHDT, CDR2 YYEEEE. Deletions cut 0 bases from V and 6 bases from J, with 13 bases between. The CDR3 is made up of 14 amino acids. The CDR3 reads CASSLDTKGVEQYF. The CDR3 bases are TGTGCCAGCAGCTTGGACACTAAGGGGGTCGAGCAGTACTTC.

CDR3 sequence: CASSLRLLRPSGGTGELFF. The DNA of the CDR3 is TGTGCCAGCAGCCTCCGATTGCTCCGGCCTAGCGGGGGGACCGGGGAGCTGTTTTTT. The chain couples TRBV3-1 (or the pseudogene TRBV3-2) to TRBJ2-2, with 11 bases identical to TRBD2. Germline V gene sequence: CDR1 LGHDT, CDR2 YNNKEL (reference sequence). The ends lost 4 bases at V and 5 bases at J; junction bases unmatched: 15. CDR3 length equals 19 residues.

The chain combines TRBV9 with TRBJ1-1; D is ambiguous. Germline CDR1 reads SGDLS; CDR2 reads YYNGEE. The CDR3 runs 13 residues. Trimming stripped 4 bases from V and 5 bases from J, with 12 bases between. CDR3 amino acids: CASSKEKRTEAFF. DNA of the CDR3: TGTGCCAGCAGCAAAGAAAAGAGGACTGAAGCTTTCTTT.

The J gene is TRBJ2-1, the V gene TRBV7-8, with 8 bases that match TRBD1. Germline CDR1 SGHVS, CDR2 FQNEAQ. The CDR3 runs to 17 residues. V shed 5 bases, J shed 2 bases, and the junction held 11 bases outside the gene matches. The CDR3 nucleotides read TGTGCCAGCAGCAACCTCAGGGGGCGCAACACCTACAATGAGCAGTTCTTC. Translated: CASSNLRGRNTYNEQFF.